One sample yielded the 15 T cell receptor beta chains listed below, sequenced in a study of T cells in localized non-small cell lung cancer. Assay: immunoSEQ multiplex PCR; the TCRdb copy retains only in-frame clones and omits some. Of about 24,000 clones listed, around 90% are singletons. The source material was peripheral blood, sampled before any cancer treatment. The receptors stem from a man between 40 and 69 years old with stage I squamous cell lung carcinoma.

The CDR3, as DNA: TGTGCCAGCAGCTTAGTAACGGGCTCTGGGGCCAACGTCCTGACTTTC. This codes for CASSLVTGSGANVLTF. This chain connects TRBV7-2 to TRBJ2-6, with D hard to call. Trimming cost V 1 base and J 0 bases, with 7 bases left between them. This CDR3 comprises 16 residues. CDR1 and CDR2 from the germline V gene are SGHTA and FQGNSA.

The CDR3: CASSLGSSYNEQFF. CDR3 in DNA: TGCGCCAGCAGCTTGGGAAGCTCCTACAATGAGCAGTTCTTC. The chain employs TRBV5-1 and TRBJ2-1; no clear D. V was pared by 0 bases and J by 0 bases, with 4 bases between. The CDR3 runs 14 residues. Germline V gives CDR1 SGHRS, CDR2 YFSETQ.

V usage is TRBV19 and J usage is TRBJ2-7, with D possibly called TRBD1 or TRBD2 (5 bases each). Germline CDR1 LNHDA, CDR2 SQIVND (reference sequence). The germline V and J ends were trimmed by 4 bases and 1 base, with 14 bases remaining between them. The CDR3 length is 15 residues. Written as DNA, the CDR3 is TGTGCCAGTAGTAGGGGTCTGGGGGAGTCCTACGAGCAGTACTTC. Translation: CASSRGLGESYEQYF.

The chain joins TRBV13 to TRBJ2-3; D gene ambiguous. The CDR3 extends over 14 amino acids. CDR1 and CDR2 (germline): PRHDT, FYEKMQ (reference sequence). Trimming cost V 2 bases and J 0 bases, with 6 bases left between them. The CDR3 DNA follows: TGTGCCAGCAGCTTACGGCTGAGCACAGATACGCAGTATTTT. This translates into CASSLRLSTDTQYF.

The chain joins TRBV7-2 to TRBJ1-2; D unresolved. Germline CDR1 reads SGHTA; CDR2 reads FQGNSA. This CDR3 spans 14 amino acids. Trimming cost V 5 bases and J 3 bases, with 13 bases left between them. The CDR3 DNA is TGTGCCAGCAGCCCCAGGTCGGGCGACTATGGCTACACCTTC. Amino acid sequence: CASSPRSGDYGYTF. Looking up the rest from reference TRBV7-2 and TRBJ1-2 gives the full variable domain: GAGVSQSPSNKVTEKGKDVELRCDPISGHTALYWYRQSLGQGLEFLIYFQGNSAPDKSGLPSDRFSAERTGGSVSTLTIQRTQQEDSAVYLCASSPRSGDYGYTFGSGTRLTVV.

The V call is TRBV6-5, the J call TRBJ2-5; D is possibly TRBD2 (6 bases). Per germline, CDR1 MNHEY and CDR2 SVGAGI. The CDR3 extends over 13 amino acids. Deletions cut 6 bases from V and 5 bases from J, with 13 bases between. CDR3 loop: CASRKTRGETQYF. DNA for the CDR3: TGTGCCAGCAGGAAAACCCGGGGGGAGACCCAGTACTTC.

This clone came up a few times. This chain connects TRBV11-2 to TRBJ1-1; 8 bases align to TRBD1. CDR3 size: 12 residues. CDR1 SGHAT and CDR2 FQNNGV come from the germline V gene. The V and J ends lost 1 base and 11 bases, in that order; junction bases with no gene match: 3. The CDR3 DNA reads as TGTGCCAGCAGCTTAGGTCAGGGGGCGGCTTTCTTT. Translation gives CASSLGQGAAFF. Variable domain in full (rest from reference TRBV11-2 and TRBJ1-1): EAGVAQSPRYKIIEKRQSVAFWCNPISGHATLYWYQQILGQGPKLLIQFQNNGVVDDSQLPKDRFSAERLKGVDSTLKIQPAKLEDSAVYLCASSLGQGAAFFGQGTRLTVV.

J is TRBJ2-7 and V is TRBV7-8; D is uncertain. The CDR3 is 13 amino acids. Trimming removed 5 bases at V and 2 bases at J, with 10 bases between. The germline V gene encodes CDR1 SGHVS and CDR2 FQNEAQ. As DNA, the CDR3 is TGTGCCAGCAGCCAAGGAGAGACCTACGAGCAGTACTTC. It codes for CASSQGETYEQYF.

The rearrangement links TRBV20-1 to TRBJ1-1; D not certain. CDR1 DFQATT and CDR2 SNEGSKA come from the germline V gene (reference sequence). There are 11 residues in the CDR3. The V end was cut by 6 bases, the J end by 2 bases, with 7 bases between. The CDR3 DNA sequence: TGCAGTGCCTCGACAAACACTGAAGCTTTCTTT. It specifies CSASTNTEAFF.

CDR3 region: CASSQDLGRRGSYTGELFF. DNA for the CDR3: TGCGCCAGCAGCCAAGATTTAGGCAGGCGGGGGTCGTACACCGGGGAGCTGTTTTTT. This sequence joins TRBV4-3 and TRBJ2-2; 7 bases line up with TRBD2. V was clipped by 0 bases and J by 3 bases; unmatched bases: 13. This CDR3 contains 19 residues. Germline values: CDR1 LGHNA, CDR2 YSLEER.

This clone was found once. This chain connects TRBV27 to TRBJ1-2; no clear D gene. The CDR3 loop spans 14 amino acids. V lost 7 bases to trimming and J lost 4 bases, with 16 bases between them. The germline V gene has CDR1 MNHEY and CDR2 SMNVEV (reference sequence). The CDR3 loop reads CASTPSKRGYGYTF. CDR3 DNA sequence: TGTGCCAGCACCCCCTCAAAGAGAGGCTATGGCTACACCTTC.

The chain employs TRBV29-1 and TRBJ2-5; 12 bases agree with TRBD2. CDR3 length equals 14 residues. V trimming: 1 base; J trimming: 7 bases; junction bases outside the gene matches: 4. Germline V gene sequence: CDR1 SQVTM, CDR2 ANQGSEA. CDR3 residues: CSVEASGGEVTQYF. In DNA form, the CDR3 reads TGCAGCGTTGAAGCTAGCGGGGGGGAAGTGACCCAGTACTTC. Based on the CDR3 plus reference TRBV29-1 and TRBJ2-5, the full variable domain is SAVISQKPSRDICQRGTSLTIQCQVDSQVTMMFWYRQQPGQSLTLIATANQGSEATYESGFVIDKFPISRPNLTFSTLTVSNMSPEDSSIYLCSVEASGGEVTQYFGPGTRLLVL.

The chain combines TRBV27 with TRBJ2-1; tentative D call: TRBD2 (5 bases). This CDR3 is 13 amino acids long. Germline CDR1 reads MNHEY; CDR2 reads SMNVEV (reference sequence). The germline V and J ends were trimmed by 5 bases and 2 bases, with 7 bases remaining between them. The CDR3 spells CASSNGAYNEQFF. The CDR3 DNA is TGTGCCAGCAGTAACGGGGCCTACAATGAGCAGTTCTTC.

The chain joins TRBV15 to TRBJ2-1; TRBD1 is a possible D gene (7 bases). CDR1 is LNHNV, CDR2 YYDKDF, per germline (reference sequence). CDR3 length: 15 amino acids. Trimming took off 4 bases at V and 2 bases at J, with 12 bases between the two ends. The CDR3 sequence: CATSTARGAYNEQFF. CDR3 nucleotides: TGTGCCACCAGCACCGCCAGGGGGGCCTACAATGAGCAGTTCTTC.

CDR3 nucleotide sequence: TGTGCCAGCAGCTTAGACAGAGATCAGCCCCAGCATTTT. It is translated as CASSLDRDQPQHF. The chain uses TRBV7-9 and TRBJ1-5; no definite D call. The CDR3 consists of 13 residues. The germline V and J ends were trimmed by 1 base and 5 bases, with 6 bases remaining between them. The germline V gene has CDR1 SEHNR and CDR2 FQNEAQ (reference sequence).